This T cell receptor (beta chain) originates from a study of blood T cell repertoires in COVID-19 (dated by TCRdb to the early 2020s). As for the study more broadly: Samples from collaborators originated in the United States, Italy and Spain and spanned both the acute and convalescent phases of COVID-19. The samples were drawn from the first 160 participants of the ongoing ImmuneRACE study and from 950 to 1,500 subjects provided by 6 global collaborators. The sample metadata nearly always contained a de-identified subject ID, COVID-19 status, age in years and sex. The repertoires were released in a freely available public database intended as a resource for research on the immune response to SARS-CoV-2. Subjects who had been exposed to COVID-19, were actively infected with it, or had recovered from it provided the deeply sampled blood TCRbeta repertoires that made up the dataset. The prospective study material was composed of cDNA or gDNA derived from T cells, B-cell-depleted T cells, or PBMCs. Where available, HLA class I and class II types were obtained from metadata supplied by the sample provider rather than from assay-based typing. General findings and caveats noted by the study authors: How much clinical and demographic metadata was included differed by source and by participant, and the metadata was provided uncurated.

V is pared back by 0 bases and J by 0 bases, with 12 bases lying between the germline termini. Including cysteine and phenylalanine, the CDR3 has 17 amino acids. Only the CDR3 portion is preserved as DNA: 51 bases, with reading frame beginning at the first base. The germline V gene (reference sequence) provides CDR1 WNHNN and CDR2 SYGVQD. A word on this clone: Its antigen is still unknown. No per-base quality is available; no much larger clone lies one base away.

Participants in the prospective study were enrolled through a virtual design, were aged about 18 to 90 years, and lived in 24 United States geographic areas. In the prospective study, participants were assigned to cohorts based on the clinical history participants reported in a screening survey and a study questionnaire. Recovered participants in ImmuneRACE Cohort 3 were defined as having two consecutive negative NP/OP PCR tests, clearance from a healthcare professional, or resolution of symptoms. In the prospective study, mobile phlebotomists collected whole blood, serum and a nasopharyngeal or oropharyngeal swab from each participant. Additional blood draws and questionnaires over an approximately two-month period could optionally be provided by prospective study participants. Blood samples from the prospective study were shipped frozen or at room temperature prior to DNA extraction. The immunoSEQ Assay, a bias-controlled multiplex PCR, was used to amplify TCRbeta CDR3 regions from genomic DNA. From the authors' description of their analysis: The number of nucleated cells in each sample was estimated from the amplification of reference gene primers within the assay. To quantify the absolute abundance of each unique TCRbeta CDR3 rearrangement, sequence reads were collapsed and filtered. Productive Simpson clonality was computed per sample as the square root of Simpson's diversity index over productive rearrangements. TCRdb took this table from immuneACCESS and kept in-frame rearrangements with V and J called. Such tables lack part of the clones; where checked against another copy, unresolved V genes explain under half of the gap, and the rest is unexplained. For V, J and clone size, that table is used; D and trimming come from the DNA. This sample is represented by about 250,000 clones; 85% to 90% of them were singletons. The biggest ten clones account for roughly 15% of the sample.

The sequencing sample was made of PBMCs or T cells enriched from blood (not recorded which). The sequence was obtained from a man younger than 35 who had recovered from COVID-19. Recombination linked TRBV10-1 to TRBJ2-1, with a weak D call of TRBD2 (5 bases match). The DNA is TGCGCCAGCAGTGAGTCTACAAGCGGAGTCTCCTACAATGAGCAGTTCTTC. It codes for CASSESTSGVSYNEQFF.